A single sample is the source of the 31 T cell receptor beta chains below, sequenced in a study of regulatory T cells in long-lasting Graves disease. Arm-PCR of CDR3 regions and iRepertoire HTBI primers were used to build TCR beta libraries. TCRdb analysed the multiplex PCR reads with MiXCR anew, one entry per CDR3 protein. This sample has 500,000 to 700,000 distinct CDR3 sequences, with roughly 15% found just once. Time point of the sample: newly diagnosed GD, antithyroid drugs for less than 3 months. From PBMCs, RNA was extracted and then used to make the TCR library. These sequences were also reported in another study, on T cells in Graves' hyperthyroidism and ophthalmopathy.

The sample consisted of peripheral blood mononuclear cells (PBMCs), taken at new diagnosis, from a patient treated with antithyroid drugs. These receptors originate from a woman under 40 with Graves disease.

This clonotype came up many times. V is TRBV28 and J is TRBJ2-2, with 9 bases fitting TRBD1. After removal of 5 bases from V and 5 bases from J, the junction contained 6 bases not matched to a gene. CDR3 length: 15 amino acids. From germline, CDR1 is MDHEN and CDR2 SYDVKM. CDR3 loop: CASSARTGATGELFF. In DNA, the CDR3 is TGTGCCAGCAGTGCCCGGACAGGGGCAACCGGGGAGCTGTTTTTT.

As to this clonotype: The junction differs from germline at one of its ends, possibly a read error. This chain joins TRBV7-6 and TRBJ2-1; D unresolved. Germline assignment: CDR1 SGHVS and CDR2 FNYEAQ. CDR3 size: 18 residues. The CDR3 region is CASSPTGRADSSYNGQFF. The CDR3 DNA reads TGTGCCAGCAGCCCCACCGGACGAGCTGATAGCTCCTACAATGGGCAGTTCTTC.

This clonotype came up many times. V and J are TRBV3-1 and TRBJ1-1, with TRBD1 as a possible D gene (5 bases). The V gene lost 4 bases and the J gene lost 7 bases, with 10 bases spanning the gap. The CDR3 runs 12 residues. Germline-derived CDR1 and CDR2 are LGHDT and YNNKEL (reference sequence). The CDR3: CASSPGLGEAFF. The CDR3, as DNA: TGTGCCAGCAGCCCAGGGTTGGGTGAAGCTTTCTTT.

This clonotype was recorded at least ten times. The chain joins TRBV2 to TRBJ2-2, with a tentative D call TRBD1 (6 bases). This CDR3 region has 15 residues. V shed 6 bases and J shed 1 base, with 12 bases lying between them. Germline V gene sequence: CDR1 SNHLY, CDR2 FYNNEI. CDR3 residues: CASRGARGNTGELFF. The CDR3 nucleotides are TGTGCCAGCAGGGGGGCCAGGGGGAACACCGGGGAGCTGTTTTTT.

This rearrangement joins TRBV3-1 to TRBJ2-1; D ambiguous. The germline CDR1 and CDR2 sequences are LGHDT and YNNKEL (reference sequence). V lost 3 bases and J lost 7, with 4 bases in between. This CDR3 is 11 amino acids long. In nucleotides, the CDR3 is TGTGCCAGCAGCCACCTTAATGAGCAGTTCTTC. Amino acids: CASSHLNEQFF.

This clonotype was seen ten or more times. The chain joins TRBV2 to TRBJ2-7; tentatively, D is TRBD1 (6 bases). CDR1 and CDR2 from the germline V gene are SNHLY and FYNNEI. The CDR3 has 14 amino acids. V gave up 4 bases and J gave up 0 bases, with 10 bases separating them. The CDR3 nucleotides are TGTGCCAGCAGTGTAACAGGGAGCTCCTACGAGCAGTACTTC. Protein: CASSVTGSSYEQYF.

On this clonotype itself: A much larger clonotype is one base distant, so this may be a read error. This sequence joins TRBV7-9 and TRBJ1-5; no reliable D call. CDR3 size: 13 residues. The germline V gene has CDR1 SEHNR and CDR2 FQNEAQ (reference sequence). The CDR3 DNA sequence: TGTGCCAGCAGGGGCATGGATGGTCAGCCCCGGCATTTT. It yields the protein CASRGMDGQPRHF. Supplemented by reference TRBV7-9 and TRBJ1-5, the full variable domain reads DTGVSQNPRHKITKRGQNVTFRCDPISEHNRLYWYRQTLGQGPEFLTYFQNEAQLEKSRLLSDRFSAERPKGSFSTLEIQRTEQGDSAMYLCASRGMDGQPRHFGDGTRLSIL.

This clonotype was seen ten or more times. In DNA form, the CDR3 reads TGTGCCAGCAGTTACGTCGAAGTGACCGGGGAGCTGTTTTTT. As protein: CASSYVEVTGELFF. The rearrangement links TRBV6-5 to TRBJ2-2; D is undetermined. The length of the CDR3 is 14 residues. Between the trimmed V and J ends, which lost 2 bases and 5 bases, there was a span of 9 bases. Germline-derived CDR1 and CDR2 are MNHEY and SVGAGI.

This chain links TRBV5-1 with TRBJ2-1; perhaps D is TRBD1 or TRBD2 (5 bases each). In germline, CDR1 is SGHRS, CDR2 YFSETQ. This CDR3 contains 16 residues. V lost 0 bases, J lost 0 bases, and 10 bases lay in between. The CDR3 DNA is TGCGCCAGCAGCTTGGGGGGACGTAGCTCCTACAATGAGCAGTTCTTC. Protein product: CASSLGGRSSYNEQFF.

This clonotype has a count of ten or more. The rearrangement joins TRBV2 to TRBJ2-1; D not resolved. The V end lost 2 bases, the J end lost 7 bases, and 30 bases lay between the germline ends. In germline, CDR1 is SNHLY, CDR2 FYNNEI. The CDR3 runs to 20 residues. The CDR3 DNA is TGTGCCAGCAGTGAACTGTTACTCGTCCCTAACAAATCTAGGTCGAATGAGCAGTTCTTC. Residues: CASSELLLVPNKSRSNEQFF.

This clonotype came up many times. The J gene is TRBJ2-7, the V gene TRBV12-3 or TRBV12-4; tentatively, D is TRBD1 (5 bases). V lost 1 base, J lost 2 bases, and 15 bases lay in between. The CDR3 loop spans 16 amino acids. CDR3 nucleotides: TGTGCCAGCAGTTTAGGGGCCCCAGGGTCCACCTACGAGCAGTACTTC. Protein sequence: CASSLGAPGSTYEQYF.

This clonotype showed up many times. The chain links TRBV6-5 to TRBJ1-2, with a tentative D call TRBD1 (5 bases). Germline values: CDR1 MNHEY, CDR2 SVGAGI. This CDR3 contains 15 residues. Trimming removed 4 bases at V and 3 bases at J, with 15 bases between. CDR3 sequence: CASSFLTGGDYGYTF. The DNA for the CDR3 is TGTGCCAGCAGTTTTCTCACCGGGGGGGACTATGGCTACACCTTC.

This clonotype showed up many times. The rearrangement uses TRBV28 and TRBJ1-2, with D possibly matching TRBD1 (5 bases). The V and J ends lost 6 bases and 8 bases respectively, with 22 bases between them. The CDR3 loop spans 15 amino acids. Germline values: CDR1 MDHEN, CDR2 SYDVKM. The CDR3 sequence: CASRNTGGRPLGYTF. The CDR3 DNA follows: TGTGCCAGCAGGAATACAGGAGGTCGACCACTAGGCTACACCTTC.

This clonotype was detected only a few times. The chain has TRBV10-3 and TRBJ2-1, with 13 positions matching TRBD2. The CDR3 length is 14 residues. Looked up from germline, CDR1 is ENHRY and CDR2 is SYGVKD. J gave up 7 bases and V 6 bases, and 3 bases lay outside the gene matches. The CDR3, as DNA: TGTGCCATCAGGGCGACTAGCGGGGGGAATGAGCAGTTCTTC. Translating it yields CAIRATSGGNEQFF.

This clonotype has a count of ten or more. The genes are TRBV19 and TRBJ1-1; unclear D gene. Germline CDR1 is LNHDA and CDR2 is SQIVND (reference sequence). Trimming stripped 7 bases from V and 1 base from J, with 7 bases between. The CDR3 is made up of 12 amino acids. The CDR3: CASMEGNTEAFF. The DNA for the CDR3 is TGTGCCAGTATGGAGGGGAACACTGAAGCTTTCTTT.

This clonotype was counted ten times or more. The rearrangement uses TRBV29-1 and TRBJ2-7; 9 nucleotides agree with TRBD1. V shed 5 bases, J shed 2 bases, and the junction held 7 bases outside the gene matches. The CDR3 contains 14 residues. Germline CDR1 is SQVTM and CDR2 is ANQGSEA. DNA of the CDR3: TGCAGCGTTCCAACAGGGGGCGACCCCTACGAGCAGTACTTC. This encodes CSVPTGGDPYEQYF.

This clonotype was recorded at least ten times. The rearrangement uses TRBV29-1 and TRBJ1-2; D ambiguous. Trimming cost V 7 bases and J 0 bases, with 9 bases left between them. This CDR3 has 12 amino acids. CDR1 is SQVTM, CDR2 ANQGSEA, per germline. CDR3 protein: CSATHPNYGYTF. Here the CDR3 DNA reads TGCAGCGCCACCCATCCTAACTATGGCTACACCTTC. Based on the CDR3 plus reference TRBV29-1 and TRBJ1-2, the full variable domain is SAVISQKPSRDICQRGTSLTIQCQVDSQVTMMFWYRQQPGQSLTLIATANQGSEATYESGFVIDKFPISRPNLTFSTLTVSNMSPEDSSIYLCSATHPNYGYTFGSGTRLTVV.

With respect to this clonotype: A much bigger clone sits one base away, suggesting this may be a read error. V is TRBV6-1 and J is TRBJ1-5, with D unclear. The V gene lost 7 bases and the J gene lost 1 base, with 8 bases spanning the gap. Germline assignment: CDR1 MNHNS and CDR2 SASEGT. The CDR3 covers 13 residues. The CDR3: CASTGGSNQPQHF. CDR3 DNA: TGTGCCAGCACGGGCGGAAGCAATCAGCCCCAGCATTTT.

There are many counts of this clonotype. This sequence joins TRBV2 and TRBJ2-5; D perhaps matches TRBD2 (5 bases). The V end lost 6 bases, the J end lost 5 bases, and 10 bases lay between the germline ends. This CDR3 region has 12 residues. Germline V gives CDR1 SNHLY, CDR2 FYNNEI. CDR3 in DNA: TGTGCCAGCAGATGGACGGGGGAGACCCAGTACTTC. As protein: CASRWTGETQYF. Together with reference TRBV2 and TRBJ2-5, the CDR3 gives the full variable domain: EPEVTQTPSHQVTQMGQEVILRCVPISNHLYFYWYRQILGQKVEFLVSFYNNEISEKSEIFDDQFSVERPDGSNFTLKIRSTKLEDSAMYFCASRWTGETQYFGPGTRLLVL.

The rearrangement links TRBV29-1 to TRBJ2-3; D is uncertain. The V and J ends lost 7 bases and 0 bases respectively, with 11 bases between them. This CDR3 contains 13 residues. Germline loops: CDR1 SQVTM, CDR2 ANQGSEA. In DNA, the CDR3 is TGCAGCGCCGCGACTGCCAGCACAGATACGCAGTATTTT. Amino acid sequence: CSAATASTDTQYF.

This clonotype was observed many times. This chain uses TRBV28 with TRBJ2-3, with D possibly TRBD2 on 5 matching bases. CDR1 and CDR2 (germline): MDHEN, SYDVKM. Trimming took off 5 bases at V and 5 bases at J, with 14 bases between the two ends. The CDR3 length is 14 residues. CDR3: CASSLGPRGDTQYF. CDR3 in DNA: TGTGCCAGCAGTCTTGGCCCCCGGGGAGATACGCAGTATTTT.

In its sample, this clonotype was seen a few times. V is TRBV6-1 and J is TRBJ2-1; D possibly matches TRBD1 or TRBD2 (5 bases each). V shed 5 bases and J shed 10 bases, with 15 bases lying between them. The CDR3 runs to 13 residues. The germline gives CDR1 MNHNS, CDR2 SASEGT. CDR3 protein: CASSKEGRREQFF. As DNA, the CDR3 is TGTGCCAGCAGTAAAGAGGGACGGCGAGAGCAGTTCTTC.

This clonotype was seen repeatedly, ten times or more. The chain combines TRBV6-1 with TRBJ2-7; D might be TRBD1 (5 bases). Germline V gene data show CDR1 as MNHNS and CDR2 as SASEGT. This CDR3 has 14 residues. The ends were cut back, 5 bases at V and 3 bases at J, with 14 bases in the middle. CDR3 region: CASSKGRAYYEQYF. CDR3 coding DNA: TGTGCCAGCAGTAAAGGCAGGGCCTACTACGAGCAGTACTTC.

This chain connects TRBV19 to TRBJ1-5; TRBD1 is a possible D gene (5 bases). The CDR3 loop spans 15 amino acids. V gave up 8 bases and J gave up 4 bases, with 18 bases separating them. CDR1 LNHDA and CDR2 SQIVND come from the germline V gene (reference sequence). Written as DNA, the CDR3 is TGTGCCAGTGGTACCCTAACCGGGGGGAATCAGCCCCAGCATTTT. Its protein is CASGTLTGGNQPQHF.

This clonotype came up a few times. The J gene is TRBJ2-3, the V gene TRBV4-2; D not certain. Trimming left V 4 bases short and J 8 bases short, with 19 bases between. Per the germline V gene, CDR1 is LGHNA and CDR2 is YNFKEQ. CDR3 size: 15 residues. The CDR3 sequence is CASSPDSGVPTTQYF. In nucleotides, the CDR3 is TGTGCCAGCAGCCCCGACTCCGGAGTACCGACTACGCAGTATTTT.

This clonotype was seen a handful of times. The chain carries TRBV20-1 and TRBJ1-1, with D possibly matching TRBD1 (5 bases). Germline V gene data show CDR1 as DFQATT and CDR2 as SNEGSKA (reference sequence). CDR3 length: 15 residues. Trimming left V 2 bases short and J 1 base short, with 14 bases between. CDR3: CSARTPGTGNTEAFF. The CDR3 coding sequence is TGCAGTGCTAGAACCCCTGGGACGGGGAACACTGAAGCTTTCTTT.

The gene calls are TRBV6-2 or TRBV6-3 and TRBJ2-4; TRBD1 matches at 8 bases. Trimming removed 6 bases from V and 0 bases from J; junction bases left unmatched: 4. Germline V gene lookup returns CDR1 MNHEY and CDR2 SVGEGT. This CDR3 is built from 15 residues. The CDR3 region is CASSGQGLAKNIQYF. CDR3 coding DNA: TGTGCCAGCAGCGGACAGGGCTTAGCCAAAAACATTCAGTACTTC.

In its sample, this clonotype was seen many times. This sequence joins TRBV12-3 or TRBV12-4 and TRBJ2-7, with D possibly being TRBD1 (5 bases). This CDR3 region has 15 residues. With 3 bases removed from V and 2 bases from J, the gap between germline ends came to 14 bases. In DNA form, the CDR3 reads TGTGCCAGCAGTTTGGCAGGGATGATCGCCTACGAGCAGTACTTC. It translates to CASSLAGMIAYEQYF.

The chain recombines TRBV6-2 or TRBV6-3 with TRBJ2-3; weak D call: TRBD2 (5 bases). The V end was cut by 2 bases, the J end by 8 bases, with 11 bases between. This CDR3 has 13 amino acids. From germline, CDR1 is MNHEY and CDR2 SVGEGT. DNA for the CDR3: TGTGCCAGCAGTTACCTCCAGCGGACTACGCAGTATTTT. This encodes CASSYLQRTTQYF.

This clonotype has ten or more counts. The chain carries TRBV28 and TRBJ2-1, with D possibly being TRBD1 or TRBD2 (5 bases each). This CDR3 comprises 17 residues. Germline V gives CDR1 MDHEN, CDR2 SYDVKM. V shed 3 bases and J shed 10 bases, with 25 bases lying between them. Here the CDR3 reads CASSFQSGTRLGLEQFF. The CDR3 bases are TGTGCCAGCAGTTTTCAGTCCGGGACCCGGTTGGGTTTGGAGCAGTTCTTC.

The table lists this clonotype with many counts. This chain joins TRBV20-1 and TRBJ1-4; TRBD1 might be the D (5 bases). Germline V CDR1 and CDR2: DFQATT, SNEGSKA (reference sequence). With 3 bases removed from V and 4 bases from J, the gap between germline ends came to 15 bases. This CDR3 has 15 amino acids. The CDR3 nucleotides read TGCAGTGCTAGGGACGACAGAAGGAATAATGAAAAACTGTTTTTT. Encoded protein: CSARDDRRNNEKLFF.